Given below is one TCR beta chain in context. This entry belongs to a study of blood T cell repertoires in COVID-19. Study as a whole: T cells, B-cell-depleted T cells, or PBMCs provided the cDNA or gDNA that served as material.

Seattle-derived patients entered the study during active infection and were followed longitudinally. Study processing details: Scientists estimated how many nucleated cells there were by amplifying reference gene primers. The method was immunoSEQ multiplex PCR; TCRdb's version includes in-frame clones alone and lacks a portion of them. For V, J and clone size, that table is used; D and trimming come from the DNA. This sample has hundreds of thousands of clones, with roughly 90% found just once. The CDR3 consists of 15 residues. In germline, CDR1 is SEHNR, CDR2 FQNEAQ (reference sequence). Losses at the gene ends were 5 bases for V and 8 bases for J; bases not matched to a gene: 10.

This receptor was identified in a woman aged 30 to 39 with COVID-19, enrolled during active disease. The chain combines TRBV7-9 with TRBJ2-1; 9 bases match TRBD1. What was sequenced was peripheral blood. The CDR3 here is CASSLRDRVIDEQFF. The CDR3 nucleotides are TGTGCCAGCAGCCTCCGGGACAGGGTTATAGATGAGCAGTTCTTC.